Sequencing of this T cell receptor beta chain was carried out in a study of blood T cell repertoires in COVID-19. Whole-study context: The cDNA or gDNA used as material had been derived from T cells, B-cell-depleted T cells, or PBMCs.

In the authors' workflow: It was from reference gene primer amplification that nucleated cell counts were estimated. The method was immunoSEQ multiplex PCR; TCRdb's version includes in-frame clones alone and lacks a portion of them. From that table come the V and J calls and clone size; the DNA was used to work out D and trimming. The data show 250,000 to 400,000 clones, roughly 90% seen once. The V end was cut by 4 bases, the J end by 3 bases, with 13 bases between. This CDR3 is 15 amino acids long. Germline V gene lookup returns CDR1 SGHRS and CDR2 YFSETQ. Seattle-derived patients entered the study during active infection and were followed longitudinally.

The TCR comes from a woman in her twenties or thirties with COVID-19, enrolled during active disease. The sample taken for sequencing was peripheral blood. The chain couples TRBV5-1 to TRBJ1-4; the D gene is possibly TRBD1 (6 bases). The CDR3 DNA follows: TGCGCCAGCAGCCTCTCAGGGGCTGCTAATGAAAAACTGTTTTTT. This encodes CASSLSGAANEKLFF.